This T cell receptor (beta chain) stems from a study of cytomegalovirus exposure and HLA in healthy donors. Study summary: Some 85 million unique TCRs, all from HLA-typed donors, were included in an early release of the data.

The study ran its PCR with 60 Vbeta and 13 Jbeta primers. Assay used: immunoSEQ multiplex PCR; TCRdb lists only in-frame clones, some missing. Of around 180,000 clones listed, over 70% are singletons. Germline V gene lookup returns CDR1 LNHDA and CDR2 SQIVND (reference sequence). J lost 2 bases, V lost 5 bases, and 9 bases had no gene match. This CDR3 comprises 16 residues. Overall study results and limits: Later genetic work tied a missense DCLRE1C variant to beta-chain V and J trimming. Judged likely to be a sequencing artifact was a cluster of highly shared sequence variants. In a later analysis, across HLA loci, associated TCR counts were highest for DRB1, lowest for HLA-C.

About this clone itself: Its matching antigen is unknown.

The chain combines TRBV19 with TRBJ1-5, with TRBD1 identical over 7 bases. The sample taken for sequencing was PBMCs. The origin of this receptor is a man in his thirties or forties in good health and CMV-seropositive. The CDR3: CASSPRSGTGNQPQHF. CDR3 nucleotide sequence: TGTGCCAGTAGTCCGCGATCCGGGACAGGCAATCAGCCCCAGCATTTT.